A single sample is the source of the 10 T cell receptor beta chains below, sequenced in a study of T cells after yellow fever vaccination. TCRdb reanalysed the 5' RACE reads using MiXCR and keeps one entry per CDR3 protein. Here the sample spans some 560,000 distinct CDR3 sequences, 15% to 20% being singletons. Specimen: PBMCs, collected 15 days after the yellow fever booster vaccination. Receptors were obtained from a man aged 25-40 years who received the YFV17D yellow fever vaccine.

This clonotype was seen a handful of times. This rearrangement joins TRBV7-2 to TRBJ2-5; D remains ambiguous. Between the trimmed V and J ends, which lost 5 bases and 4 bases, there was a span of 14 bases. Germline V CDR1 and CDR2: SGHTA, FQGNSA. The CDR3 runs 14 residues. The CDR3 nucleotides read TGTGCCAGCAGCCGCCCCGATTCCGGAGAGACCCAGTACTTC. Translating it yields CASSRPDSGETQYF.

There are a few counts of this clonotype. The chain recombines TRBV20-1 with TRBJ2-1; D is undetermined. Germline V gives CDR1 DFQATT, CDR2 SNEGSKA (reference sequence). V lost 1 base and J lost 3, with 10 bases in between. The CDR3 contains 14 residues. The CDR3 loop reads CSARARISYNEQFF. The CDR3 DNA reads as TGCAGTGCTAGAGCGCGGATCAGCTACAATGAGCAGTTCTTC.

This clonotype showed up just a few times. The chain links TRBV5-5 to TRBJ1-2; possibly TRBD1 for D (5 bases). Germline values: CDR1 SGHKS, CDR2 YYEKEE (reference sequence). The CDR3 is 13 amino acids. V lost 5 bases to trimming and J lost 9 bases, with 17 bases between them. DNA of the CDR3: TGTGCCAGCAGACTGGACATCAGCGGGAGCTACACCTTC. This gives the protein CASRLDISGSYTF.

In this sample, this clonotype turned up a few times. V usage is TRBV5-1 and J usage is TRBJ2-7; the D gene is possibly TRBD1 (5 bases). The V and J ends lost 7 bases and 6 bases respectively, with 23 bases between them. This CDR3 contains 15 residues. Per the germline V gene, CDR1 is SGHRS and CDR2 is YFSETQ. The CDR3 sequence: CASSSMGQGFGEQYF. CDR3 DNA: TGCGCCAGCTCCTCGATGGGGCAGGGCTTCGGCGAGCAGTACTTC.

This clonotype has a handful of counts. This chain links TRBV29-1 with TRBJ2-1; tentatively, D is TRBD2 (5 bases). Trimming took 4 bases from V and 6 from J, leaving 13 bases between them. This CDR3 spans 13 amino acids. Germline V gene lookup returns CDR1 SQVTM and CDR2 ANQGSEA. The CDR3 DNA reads TGCAGCGTTGCCGGCGGCAGCGGCAATGAGCAGTTCTTC. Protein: CSVAGGSGNEQFF.

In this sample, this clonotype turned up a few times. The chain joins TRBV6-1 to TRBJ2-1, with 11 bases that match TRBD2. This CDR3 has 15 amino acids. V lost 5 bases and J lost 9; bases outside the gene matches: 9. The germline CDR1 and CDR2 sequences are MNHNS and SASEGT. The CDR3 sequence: CASSKPGLAVTEQFF. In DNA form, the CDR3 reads TGTGCCAGCAGTAAGCCGGGACTAGCGGTGACTGAGCAGTTCTTC.

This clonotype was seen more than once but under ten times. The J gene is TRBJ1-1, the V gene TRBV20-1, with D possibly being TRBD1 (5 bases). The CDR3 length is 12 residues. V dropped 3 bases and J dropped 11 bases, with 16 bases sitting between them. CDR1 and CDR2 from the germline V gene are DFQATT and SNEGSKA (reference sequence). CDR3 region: CSARVAQGSAFF. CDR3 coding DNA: TGCAGTGCTAGGGTGGCCCAGGGCTCGGCTTTCTTT.

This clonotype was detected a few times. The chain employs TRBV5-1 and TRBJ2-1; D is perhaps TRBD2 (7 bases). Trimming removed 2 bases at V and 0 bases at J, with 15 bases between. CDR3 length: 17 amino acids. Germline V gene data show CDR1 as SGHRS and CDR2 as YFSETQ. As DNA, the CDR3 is TGCGCCAGCAGCTTACAAGGGGGAGGGAGCTCCTACAATGAGCAGTTCTTC. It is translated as CASSLQGGGSSYNEQFF.

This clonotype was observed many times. The CDR3 sequence: CASSLGGSGEQYF. CDR3 sequence (DNA): TGTGCCAGCAGCTTAGGAGGGTCCGGGGAGCAGTACTTC. V and J are TRBV7-9 and TRBJ2-7; perhaps TRBD2 as D (5 bases). This CDR3 contains 13 residues. Germline V lookup: CDR1 SEHNR, CDR2 FQNEAQ (reference sequence). V was trimmed by 1 base and J by 7 bases, leaving 11 bases between them.

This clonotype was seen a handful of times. The CDR3 nucleotides are TGCGCCAGCAGCTTCGAAGCCAAAAACATTCAGTACTTC. This sequence encodes CASSFEAKNIQYF. The gene calls are TRBV5-1 and TRBJ2-4; no clear D gene. CDR1 is SGHRS and CDR2 is YFSETQ in the germline V gene. The CDR3 has 13 residues. V lost 2 bases to trimming and J lost 0 bases, with 3 bases between them.